A selection of T cell receptor beta chains follows, all from one sample in a study of T cell responses to AZD1222 COVID-19 vaccine. The assay was immunoSEQ multiplex PCR, and TCRdb's table has in-frame clones only and misses some. In the table there are roughly 150,000 clones, 80% to 90% of which are singletons. The sample consisted of peripheral blood, taken 28 days after the second AZD1222 dose. The origin of the receptors is an adult who received the AZD1222 COVID-19 vaccine. Each CDR3 is given with its conserved first and last residue. The D gene is left open where the match is weak. Clone size is stated in some rows and not others, as once, few, many or a class when expanded.

V gene	J gene	clone size	D gene	CDR3 protein	CDR3 DNA
TRBV9	TRBJ1-1	.	.	CASSVEVSGTTEAFF	TGTGCCAGCAGCGTAGAAGTATCCGGGACCACTGAAGCTTTCTTT
TRBV5-1	TRBJ2-7	.	TRBD2	CASSLVRLAGTYEQYF	TGCGCCAGCAGCTTGGTCAGACTAGCGGGGACCTACGAGCAGTACTTC
TRBV10-3	TRBJ2-1	.	TRBD2	CAISEGLAGGPSNEQFF	TGTGCCATCAGTGAAGGACTAGCGGGAGGGCCTTCAAATGAGCAGTTCTTC
TRBV19	TRBJ1-6	.	.	CASSIRASTGNSPLHF	TGTGCCAGTAGTATCCGGGCCTCGACGGGAAATTCACCCCTCCACTTT
TRBV30	TRBJ1-5	.	.	CAWSHRGAQPQHF	TGTGCCTGGAGTCACCGGGGGGCTCAGCCCCAGCATTTT
TRBV27	TRBJ1-5	.	TRBD1	CASSATTGGRNQPQHF	TGTGCCAGCAGTGCGACGACAGGGGGACGCAATCAGCCCCAGCATTTT
TRBV6-5	TRBJ2-5	.	.	CASDQTQETQYF	TGTGCCAGCGACCAGACCCAAGAGACCCAGTACTTC
TRBV5-6	TRBJ2-1	.	TRBD2	CASLPLAGDSYNEQFF	TGTGCCAGTCTGCCACTAGCGGGAGACTCCTACAATGAGCAGTTCTTC
TRBV27	TRBJ2-1	.	TRBD2	CASSPTRLAGVSYNEQFF	TGTGCCAGCAGTCCGACCCGACTAGCGGGAGTCTCCTACAATGAGCAGTTCTTC
TRBV7-9	TRBJ2-5	.	.	CASSLRVGTEETQYF	TGTGCCAGCAGCTTACGGGTAGGGACTGAGGAGACCCAGTACTTC
TRBV28	TRBJ2-3	.	TRBD2	CASRGLAGAKDTQYF	TGTGCCAGCAGAGGACTAGCGGGAGCAAAAGATACGCAGTATTTT
TRBV7-9	TRBJ1-1	once	TRBD1	CASSTDRPAGTEAFF	TGTGCCAGCAGCACGGACAGGCCCGCGGGCACTGAAGCTTTCTTT
TRBV5-1	TRBJ2-5	.	.	CASSLAGVGETQYF	TGCGCCAGCAGCTTGGCAGGGGTGGGGGAGACCCAGTACTTC
TRBV6-2/TRBV6-3	TRBJ1-5	.	TRBD1	CASSYPTQGARQPQHF	TGTGCCAGCAGTTATCCGACCCAGGGGGCGCGACAGCCCCAGCATTTT
TRBV5-1	TRBJ1-6	.	.	CASQLGSTDQNSPLHF	TGCGCCAGCCAGTTGGGTAGCACGGATCAGAATTCACCCCTCCACTTT
TRBV3-1/TRBV3-2	TRBJ1-4	.	.	CASSQYTEKLFF	TGTGCCAGCAGCCAATACACCGAAAAACTGTTTTTT
TRBV7-6	TRBJ2-5	.	.	CASSSFRGETQYF	TGTGCCAGCAGCTCTTTCAGGGGTGAGACCCAGTACTTC
TRBV6-5	TRBJ2-7	once	.	CASSPGLVGGYEQYF	TGTGCCAGCAGCCCCGGCCTAGTAGGAGGTTACGAGCAGTACTTC
TRBV18	TRBJ2-2	.	.	CASSRQDRNTGELFF	TGTGCCAGCTCACGACAGGACCGGAACACCGGGGAGCTGTTTTTT
TRBV2	TRBJ2-3	.	.	CASSDDSTDTQYF	TGTGCCAGCAGTGATGACAGCACAGATACGCAGTATTTT
TRBV7-7	TRBJ2-5	.	TRBD1	CASSPGTGTWEETQYF	TGTGCTAGCAGTCCCGGGACAGGGACGTGGGAAGAGACCCAGTACTTC
TRBV6-5	TRBJ2-7	.	.	CASGGEATYEQYF	TGTGCCAGCGGAGGGGAGGCGACCTACGAGCAGTACTTC
TRBV6-5	TRBJ2-7	once	.	CASRQHSAPGGEQYF	TGTGCCAGCAGACAACACTCCGCCCCCGGAGGGGAGCAGTACTTC
TRBV5-4	TRBJ2-7	once	TRBD2	CASSLNLAGVPYEQYF	TGTGCCAGCAGCCTTAACCTAGCGGGAGTCCCCTACGAGCAGTACTTC
TRBV15	TRBJ2-7	few	TRBD2	CATSPWTSGRSNEQYF	TGTGCCACCAGCCCGTGGACTAGCGGGAGATCGAACGAGCAGTACTTC
TRBV2	TRBJ2-2	.	TRBD2	CASSPLTSGSGAGELFF	TGTGCCAGCAGTCCCCTTACTAGCGGGAGTGGGGCCGGGGAGCTGTTTTTT
TRBV24-1	TRBJ2-6	.	.	CATRLSGAIRAGVKGANVLTF	TGTGCCACCAGACTCTCGGGGGCGATACGGGCGGGAGTGAAAGGGGCCAACGTCCTGACTTTC
TRBV2	TRBJ1-1	once	.	CASSETGANTEAFF	TGTGCCAGCAGTGAGACCGGGGCAAACACTGAAGCTTTCTTT
TRBV7-3	TRBJ2-1	.	.	CASSLRPSGSYNEQFF	TGTGCCAGCAGCTTAAGACCTAGTGGTTCCTACAATGAGCAGTTCTTC
TRBV6-2/TRBV6-3	TRBJ1-5	.	TRBD1	CASSSIGTGNNQPQHF	TGTGCCAGCAGCAGCATCGGGACAGGCAACAATCAGCCCCAGCATTTT
TRBV3-1/TRBV3-2	TRBJ1-6	.	.	CASSQVEQNGSPLHF	TGTGCCAGCAGCCAAGTGGAGCAGAATGGATCACCCCTCCACTTT
TRBV5-1	TRBJ2-2	.	.	CASSLIQNTGELFF	TGCGCCAGCAGTTTAATACAGAACACCGGGGAGCTGTTTTTT
TRBV3-1/TRBV3-2	TRBJ2-1	.	.	CASSQTELDSSEQFF	TGTGCCAGCAGCCAAACCGAGTTGGACTCGAGTGAGCAGTTCTTC